This T cell receptor (beta chain) was recovered during a study of shared clonotypes between healthy human individuals. Study results and caveats: The expectation was that sequencing depth would affect clonotype sharing among donors. Rarefaction showed that sequencing of sorted subsets was incomplete (despite large depth). Non-shared clonotypes showed lower generation probabilities than clonotypes common to all four donors.

Note on this clone: As yet, its antigen is unknown.

Assay: immunoSEQ multiplex PCR; the TCRdb copy retains only in-frame clones and omits some. The data contain over 1.4 million clones, 95% to 97% of them singletons. This clonotype was obtained from a man aged 25-45 years in good health. Specimen: naive CD4+ T cells sorted from blood. The subset here: CD45RA+ positively selected.

In nucleotides, the CDR3 is TGTGCCAGCTCAGAAGGTAGGGCACATGGGGGCACTGAAGCTTTCTTT. Encoded protein: CASSEGRAHGGTEAFF. The chain employs TRBV18 and TRBJ1-1; weak D call: TRBD1 (5 bases). The CDR3 extends over 16 amino acids. Germline CDR1 reads KGHSH; CDR2 reads LQKENI. With 5 bases removed from V and 4 bases from J, the gap between germline ends came to 20 bases.